This T cell receptor beta chain was retrieved from a study of OX40 agonist ivuxolimab in advanced cancers. For the study at large: The drug used for patients, ivuxolimab, was an agonistic anti-OX40 (CD134) antibody.

TCRdb's table, derived via immunoSEQ multiplex PCR, lists solely in-frame clones and lacks some. There are approximately 13,000 clones in the sample; 75% to 90% occur only once, and about 24% lies in the top ten. Source: CD4+ or CD8+ T cells sorted from blood, taken in a trial of the OX40 agonist ivuxolimab. This TCR was recovered from an adult with an advanced solid tumor such as melanoma, head and neck, liver or kidney cancer.

The CDR3 protein is CASSGSGTRDYEQYF. CDR3 in DNA: TGTGCCAGCAGCGGTTCCGGGACTAGAGACTACGAGCAGTACTTC. The chain recombines TRBV13 with TRBJ2-7, with TRBD2 matching 8 bases. CDR3 length equals 15 residues. Germline V gene sequence: CDR1 PRHDT, CDR2 FYEKMQ (reference sequence). Losses at the gene ends were 5 bases for V and 3 bases for J; bases not matched to a gene: 9.